This T cell receptor beta chain is from a study of T cells in Graves' hyperthyroidism and ophthalmopathy. The study, taken as a whole, reports: Prediction of ophthalmopathy progression came a median approximately 6 months pre-onset. Most expanded thyroid clonotypes above 0.001 also appeared in blood.

As concerns this clonotype: The target antigen is unknown.

From RNA transcripts, TCR beta CDR3 regions were amplified. HTBI primers were employed in a first-round RT-PCR of the TCR CDR3. TCRdb reanalysed the multiplex PCR reads using MiXCR and keeps one entry per CDR3 protein. Of a few hundred thousand distinct CDR3 sequences listed, around a quarter are singletons. The V gene's germline CDR1 is MNHNS and CDR2 SASEGT. The CDR3 spans 15 residues. With 7 bases clipped from V and 3 bases from J, the junction kept 8 bases outside the gene matches. With a duration under 2 months, the hyperthyroidism was newly diagnosed in patients aged 18 to 65. The sequencing sample was made of blood. The sequence derives from a man aged 50 to 59 with Graves' hyperthyroidism. The rearrangement uses TRBV6-1 and TRBJ2-1; 8 bases agree with TRBD2. In nucleotides, the CDR3 is TGTGCCAGCAATATAGGGACTAGTCTCTACAATGAGCAGTTCTTC. Translated, it gives CASNIGTSLYNEQFF.